This record covers a single TCR beta chain. Its specificity is not known. This record belongs to a study of T cells in tumors after PD-1 blockade. General study findings and limits: Blood contained 35% to 50% of the tumor's TCR clonotypes. Among squamous cell carcinoma expanded CD8+ clones, approximately 50% of exhausted ones versus 25% to 35% of others were novel. Clonal replacement, not reinvigoration, is suggested for expanded exhausted CD8+ clones after therapy.

Measured with immunoSEQ multiplex PCR; TCRdb has only the in-frame clones, and not every one. The sample yields a few thousand clones, around three fifths seen once. The CDR3 contains 12 residues. CDR1 SGHKS and CDR2 YYEKEE come from the germline V gene (reference sequence). Trimming left V 0 bases short and J 1 base short, with 2 bases between. Tumor biopsies came from the same primary tumor site before and after PD-1 blockade. The rearrangement joins TRBV5-5 to TRBJ2-7; D gene ambiguous. Specimen: tumor tissue, collected after anti-PD-1 treatment. The clonotype was recovered from a human donor with cutaneous squamous cell carcinoma. The CDR3 sequence: CASSLESYEQYF. CDR3 bases: TGTGCCAGCAGCTTGGAGTCCTACGAGCAGTACTTC.